This T cell receptor beta chain was profiled in a study of cytomegalovirus exposure and HLA in healthy donors. Overall study results and limits: Presence/absence analyses assumed roughly uniform sequencing depth across donors. Rare TCR sequences predominated, though certain public TCRs were found in many donors.

The PCR used 60 Vbeta and 13 Jbeta primers. Libraries were prepared by immunoSEQ multiplex PCR; TCRdb keeps only in-frame clonotypes and omits some of them. The table has around 180,000 clones, 70% to 90% seen once; the top ten hold roughly 1.9%. The V and J ends lost 6 bases and 0 bases, in that order; junction bases with no gene match: 6. CDR3 length: 15 amino acids. Germline V gene sequence: CDR1 MDHEN, CDR2 SYDVKM. A note on this clone: Its antigen is unidentified.

The chain uses TRBV28 and TRBJ2-3; 7 nucleotides line up with TRBD2. The receptor comes from a woman under 30 in good health and CMV-seronegative. The sequencing sample was made of PBMCs. The DNA of the CDR3 is TGTGCCAGCAGCTACCAAGCGGGGAGCACAGATACGCAGTATTTT. It codes for CASSYQAGSTDTQYF.